A selection of T cell receptor beta chains follows, all from one sample in a study of blood T cell repertoires in COVID-19. Profiled with immunoSEQ multiplex PCR; TCRdb holds only in-frame clones, not every one. The sample includes 450,000 to 500,000 clones, around 90% seen only once; the top ten take 0.65% to 0.9%. Input material: PBMCs or T cells enriched from blood (not recorded which). The receptors come from a woman aged 18 to 35 who had recovered from COVID-19. Each CDR3 is given without its conserved first and last residue. The D gene is left open where the match is weak.

>TRBJ2-3|-|TRBV30
AWSTGTDTQY
>TRBJ1-4|-|TRBV6-5
ATSTGSRTNEKLF
>TRBJ1-1|-|TRBV6-1
ASSEAPGLGVGTEAF
>TRBJ2-7|TRBD1|TRBV4-1
ASSPYETGGGYEQY
>TRBJ1-2|TRBD1|TRBV19
ASSIVGTAVNYGYT
>TRBJ2-5|TRBD2|TRBV2
AGRSGGPTQETQY
>TRBJ1-6|-|TRBV30
AWSSDSPLH
>TRBJ1-1|-|TRBV4-1
ASSQESGVNTEAF
>TRBJ1-5|-|TRBV5-1
ASSLAFGGDQPQH
>TRBJ1-6|-|TRBV5-5
ASSRSEVNSPLH
>TRBJ2-7|-|TRBV5-1
ASSLGGQGYEQY
>TRBJ2-1|TRBD1|TRBV7-2
ASSLGTRGRGNEQF
>TRBJ2-6|TRBD2|TRBV5-8
ASSWTGGSGANVLT
>TRBJ1-5|-|TRBV19
ASSTNLVDRGTQPQH
>TRBJ1-1|-|TRBV10-1
ASFTGIFTRNTEAF
>TRBJ1-4|-|TRBV7-8
ASSFYEGHNEKLF
>TRBJ2-3|TRBD1|TRBV7-9
ASSVRTGGKEPDTQY
>TRBJ1-5|-|TRBV28
ASISGNQPQH
>TRBJ2-1|TRBD2|TRBV7-2
ASTLPAGISGGARNEQF
>TRBJ1-4|-|TRBV5-4
ASSLTAGGSEKLF
>TRBJ2-1|-|TRBV6-5
ASVNGAESYNEQF
>TRBJ2-1|TRBD2|TRBV7-2
ASSADSRTSGPQF
>TRBJ1-2|-|TRBV4-2
ASSQALNYGYT
>TRBJ1-1|-|TRBV9
ASSVDGAGGSEAF
>TRBJ2-5|TRBD2|TRBV29-1
SGGDNRETQY
>TRBJ2-7|-|TRBV18
ASSLGEYEQY
>TRBJ2-1|TRBD2|TRBV28
ASSGPDPGLAEV
>TRBJ2-2|-|TRBV7-9
ASSLIALNTGELF
>TRBJ1-3|-|TRBV7-9
ASAWGSGGGNTIY
>TRBJ2-3|TRBD2|TRBV4-1
ASSHPGLAIADTQY
>TRBJ1-5|-|TRBV5-5
ASSSHGGDGNQPQH
>TRBJ1-3|TRBD1|TRBV5-1
ASSLEGAAGNTIY
>TRBJ2-7|-|TRBV27
ASRPTGSYEQY
>TRBJ2-2|TRBD1|TRBV2
ASSQDRVNTGELF
>TRBJ2-1|TRBD1|TRBV5-6
ASSLTGGSEQF
>TRBJ2-5|TRBD2|TRBV5-1
ASSSLGGTGETQY
>TRBJ1-1|TRBD1|TRBV29-1
SVRQGLGTEAF
>TRBJ2-1|-|TRBV7-9
ASSLSGDEQF
>TRBJ2-2|-|TRBV3-1/TRBV3-2
ASSSDLASAGELF
>TRBJ2-2|-|TRBV6-1
ASSDTGRGNTGELF
>TRBJ1-2|-|TRBV4-1
ASSQDGVRGGS
>TRBJ1-2|-|TRBV5-1
ASREAAGNYGYT
>TRBJ1-1|-|TRBV4-1
ASGIQGNTEAF
>TRBJ1-5|-|TRBV2
ASSEALGNSNQPQH
>TRBJ1-1|TRBD1|TRBV19
ASSQTGWTEAF
>TRBJ2-4|-|TRBV5-6
ASSSPRGGLGNIQY
>TRBJ1-1|-|TRBV5-1
ASSYDRKGSTEAF
>TRBJ1-1|-|TRBV9
ASSAIPGLGTEAF
>TRBJ2-7|TRBD1|TRBV30
AWSVRSGDRANEQY
>TRBJ2-4|-|TRBV4-1
ASSQDRERLQGNIQY
>TRBJ2-7|-|TRBV5-1
ASSLGGLSYEQY
>TRBJ2-7|TRBD1|TRBV11-2
ASSLEAGGSYEQY
>TRBJ2-3|TRBD1|TRBV5-1
ASSLGTGTDTQY
>TRBJ1-1|-|TRBV6-6
ASSSQIGGRDTEAF